This record looks at one TCR beta chain sequence and its context. The data were obtained in a study of blood T cell repertoires in COVID-19. Study overall: The study drew acute and convalescent COVID-19 samples from the United States, Italy and Spain. The cDNA or gDNA used as material had been derived from T cells, B-cell-depleted T cells, or PBMCs.

In the authors' workflow: Reference gene primer amplification in the assay estimated nucleated cell counts. Clones were sequenced by immunoSEQ multiplex PCR, and TCRdb holds only the in-frame ones, with some missing. That table gives V, J and clone size, and the DNA gave D and trimming. The sample lists over 95,000 clones; 70% to 85% were seen once. V shed 4 bases and J shed 2 bases, with 11 bases lying between them. CDR1 and CDR2 from the germline V gene are KGHSH and LQKENI. The CDR3 spans 14 residues. The sequenced sample was peripheral blood. This receptor was obtained from a woman aged 55 to 70 with acute or convalescent COVID-19. This chain connects TRBV18 to TRBJ1-2, with D uncertain. CDR3 amino acids: CASSRASGNYGYTF. CDR3 bases: TGTGCCAGCTCACGGGCATCGGGGAACTATGGCTACACCTTC.